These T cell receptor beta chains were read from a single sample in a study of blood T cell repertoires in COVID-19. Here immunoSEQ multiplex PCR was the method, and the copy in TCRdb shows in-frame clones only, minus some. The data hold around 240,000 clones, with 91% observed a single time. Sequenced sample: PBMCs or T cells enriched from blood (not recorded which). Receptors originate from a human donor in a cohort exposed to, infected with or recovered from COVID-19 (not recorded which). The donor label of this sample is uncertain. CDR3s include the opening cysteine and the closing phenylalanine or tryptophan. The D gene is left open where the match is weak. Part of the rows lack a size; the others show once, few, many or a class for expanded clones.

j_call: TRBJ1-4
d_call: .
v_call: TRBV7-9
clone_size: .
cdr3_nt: TGTGCCAGCAGCCCTAACAGGTTTCAGAATGAAAAACTGTTTTTT
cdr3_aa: CASSPNRFQNEKLFF

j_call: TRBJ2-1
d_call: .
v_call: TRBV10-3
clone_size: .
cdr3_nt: TGTGCCATAAGAGGGATACATGAGCAGTTCTTC
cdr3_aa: CAIRGIHEQFF

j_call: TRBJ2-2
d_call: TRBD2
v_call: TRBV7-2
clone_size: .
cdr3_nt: TGTGCCAGCAGCTTAATTCGGGGCGGGGGTCTTCCCGGGGAGCTGTTTTTT
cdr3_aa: CASSLIRGGGLPGELFF

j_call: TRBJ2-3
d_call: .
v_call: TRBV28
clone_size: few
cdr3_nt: TGTGCCAGCGGGAGCATTGTTCCTACGCAGTATTTT
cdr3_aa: CASGSIVPTQYF

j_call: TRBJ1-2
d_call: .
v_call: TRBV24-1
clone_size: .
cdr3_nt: TGTGCCACCTACCTCGTTAGGGGGGGGAATGGCTACACCTTC
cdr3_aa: CATYLVRGGNGYTF

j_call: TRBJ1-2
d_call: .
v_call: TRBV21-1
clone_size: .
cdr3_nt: TGTGCCAGCAGCACCGCTCCGGACAGAAAGCCTAACTATGGCTACACCTTC
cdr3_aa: CASSTAPDRKPNYGYTF

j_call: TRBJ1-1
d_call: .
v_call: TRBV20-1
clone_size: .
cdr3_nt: TGCAGCACTGATCAAGCTTTCTTT
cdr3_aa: CSTDQAFF

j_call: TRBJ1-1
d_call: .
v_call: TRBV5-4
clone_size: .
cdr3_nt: TGTGCCAGCAGCTTGCCCCAGGGCCAAAACACTGAAGCTTTCTTT
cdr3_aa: CASSLPQGQNTEAFF

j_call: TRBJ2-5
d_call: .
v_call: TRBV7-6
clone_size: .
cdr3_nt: TGTGCCAGCAGCCATGTTGGCAATCGAGAGACCCAGTACTTC
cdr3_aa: CASSHVGNRETQYF

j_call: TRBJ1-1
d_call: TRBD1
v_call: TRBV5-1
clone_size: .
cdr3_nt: TGCGCCAGCAGCTTGGAGCGACAGGGGGTCACTGAAGCTTTCTTT
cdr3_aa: CASSLERQGVTEAFF

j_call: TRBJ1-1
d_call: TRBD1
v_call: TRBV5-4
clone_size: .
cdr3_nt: TGTGCCAGCAGCGATTTTACAGGGGTTTGGAACACTGAAGCTTTCTTT
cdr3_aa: CASSDFTGVWNTEAFF